This TCR beta chain was recorded in a study of radiotherapy plus CTLA-4 blockade in lung cancer. Study-wide background: With roughly 28% of patients having disease control, objective responses were seen in roughly 18%. Study-level points and caveats: In blood, after radiotherapy plus ipilimumab, tumor-derived TCR clones expanded. The authors reported that early blood T cell clone dynamics, with interferon-beta, best predicted response.

CDR3 length: 14 amino acids. In the case of this clone: Its antigen remains unknown.

Assay used: immunoSEQ multiplex PCR; TCRdb lists only in-frame clones, some missing. This sample carries about 99,000 clones, approximately 86% of them seen once, and the ten largest clones take 4.9%. This specimen was peripheral blood, taken from a patient treated with radiotherapy plus ipilimumab. The V and J genes are TRBV21-1 and TRBJ2-7. TRBV21-1 is described as a pseudogene. The receptor's source is a human donor with non-small cell lung cancer that progressed on radiotherapy plus ipilimumab. CDR3 residues: CASSKWYRLYEQYF. The CDR3 DNA reads TGTGCCAGCAGCAAATGGTACAGACTCTACGAGCAGTACTTC.